The 23 T cell receptor beta chains reported below all come from one sample, sequenced in a study of shared clonotypes between healthy human individuals. Terminally differentiated effector memory CD45RA+ cells were left out of the naive CD8 fraction, which was CD45RO-negative and positively selected for CCR7. Produced via immunoSEQ multiplex PCR; TCRdb's table is partial and in-frame only. The repertoire holds under 2,000,000 clones, with about 95% as singletons. The sample was naive CD8+ T cells sorted from blood. These receptors came from a man younger than 30 in good health.

The chain recombines TRBV10-3 with TRBJ1-2; D possibly corresponds to TRBD1 (6 bases). The germline V and J ends were trimmed by 3 bases and 5 bases, with 13 bases remaining between them. This CDR3 is 14 amino acids long. Germline CDR1 reads ENHRY; CDR2 reads SYGVKD. The CDR3 is CAISDNVGGYGYTF. CDR3 sequence (DNA): TGTGCCATCAGTGATAATGTAGGGGGGTATGGCTACACCTTC.

The chain has TRBV7-8 and TRBJ2-6; 8 bases are a match to TRBD1. Unmatched junction bases numbered 6, after V lost 2 bases and J lost 0 bases. This CDR3 region has 18 residues. The germline V gene encodes CDR1 SGHVS and CDR2 FQNEAQ. The CDR3 DNA is TGTGCCAGCAGCTTAAGGACAGGGATGTACTCTGGGGCCAACGTCCTGACTTTC. Its translation: CASSLRTGMYSGANVLTF.

V is TRBV4-1 and J is TRBJ2-1; unclear D gene. Trimming removed 1 base at V and 0 bases at J, with 10 bases between. This CDR3 region has 16 residues. Germline V lookup: CDR1 MGHRA, CDR2 YSYEKL. DNA of the CDR3: TGCGCCAGCAGCCAAGCTAGGGATAGCTCCTACAATGAGCAGTTCTTC. This sequence encodes CASSQARDSSYNEQFF.

The chain uses TRBV10-3 and TRBJ2-7; TRBD1 agrees at 7 bases. Trimming cost V 3 bases and J 3 bases; bases outside gene matches: 5. CDR1 is ENHRY and CDR2 is SYGVKD in the germline V gene. The CDR3 contains 14 residues. The CDR3, as DNA: TGTGCCATCAGTGATCCGGGACAGATCTACGAGCAGTACTTC. It codes for CAISDPGQIYEQYF.

J is TRBJ2-3 and V is TRBV27; D is ambiguous. CDR1 is MNHEY and CDR2 is SMNVEV in the germline V gene (reference sequence). The CDR3 is 14 amino acids. Trimming pared 3 bases from V and 4 bases from J, leaving 11 bases between. Here the CDR3 DNA reads TGTGCCAGCAGTTTCGCTAGTGCCGCAGATACGCAGTATTTT. Translation: CASSFASAADTQYF.

V usage is TRBV5-1 and J usage is TRBJ1-1; 8 bases align to TRBD1. V trimming: 7 bases; J trimming: 1 base; junction bases outside the gene matches: 12. CDR1 is SGHRS, CDR2 YFSETQ, per germline. This CDR3 is built from 16 residues. CDR3 in amino acids: CASQPTGVFRNTEAFF. The CDR3 DNA reads as TGCGCCAGCCAGCCGACAGGGGTTTTCCGGAACACTGAAGCTTTCTTT.

This chain uses TRBV28 with TRBJ1-2; D not resolved. This CDR3 is built from 12 residues. V shed 6 bases and J shed 14 bases, with 19 bases lying between them. The germline V gene has CDR1 MDHEN and CDR2 SYDVKM. The CDR3 here is CASSPGSTFGTF. In nucleotides, the CDR3 is TGTGCCAGCAGCCCGGGGTCCACATTTGGGACCTTC.

This clone appeared once. The chain recombines TRBV2 with TRBJ2-1; D uncertain. V was pared by 7 bases and J by 1 base, with 8 bases between. This CDR3 has 13 amino acids. Germline values: CDR1 SNHLY, CDR2 FYNNEI. The CDR3 DNA sequence: TGTGCCAGCACTTCGGTATCCTACAATGAGCAGTTCTTC. It codes for CASTSVSYNEQFF. Together with reference TRBV2 and TRBJ2-1, the CDR3 gives the full variable domain: EPEVTQTPSHQVTQMGQEVILRCVPISNHLYFYWYRQILGQKVEFLVSFYNNEISEKSEIFDDQFSVERPDGSNFTLKIRSTKLEDSAMYFCASTSVSYNEQFFGPGTRLTVL.

The chain has TRBV30 and TRBJ2-1, with TRBD2 identical over 8 bases. The germline CDR1 and CDR2 sequences are GTSNPN and SVGIG (reference sequence). J gave up 7 bases and V 2 bases, and 10 bases lay outside the gene matches. The CDR3 has 15 residues. The CDR3 here is CAWSLAGVTGNEQFF. The CDR3 DNA is TGTGCCTGGAGTCTAGCGGGTGTAACTGGGAATGAGCAGTTCTTC. The entire variable domain, with the rest obtained from reference TRBV30 and TRBJ2-1, is as follows: SQTIHQWPATLVQPVGSPLSLECTVEGTSNPNLYWYRQAAGRGLQLLFYSVGIGQISSEVPQNLSASRPQDRQFILSSKKLLLSDSGFYLCAWSLAGVTGNEQFFGPGTRLTVL.

The chain recombines TRBV28 with TRBJ1-1; 9 bases are shared with TRBD1. CDR1 and CDR2 from the germline V gene are MDHEN and SYDVKM. The CDR3 covers 17 residues. V lost 7 bases and J lost 0; bases outside the gene matches: 12. The CDR3 sequence is CASNLRDRALLNTEAFF. The CDR3 DNA is TGTGCCAGCAATCTCCGGGACAGGGCTCTCCTGAACACTGAAGCTTTCTTT.

This chain joins TRBV27 and TRBJ2-7; TRBD1 matches 8 bases. V trimming: 3 bases; J trimming: 4 bases; junction bases outside the gene matches: 11. The germline V gene encodes CDR1 MNHEY and CDR2 SMNVEV (reference sequence). The CDR3 runs 16 residues. In nucleotides, the CDR3 is TGTGCCAGCAGTTTGAGTCAGCAGGGGGCGCCGTACGAGCAGTACTTC. Residues: CASSLSQQGAPYEQYF.

The V call is TRBV7-9, the J call TRBJ2-5; 7 bases line up with TRBD2. The CDR3 extends over 15 amino acids. In germline, CDR1 is SEHNR, CDR2 FQNEAQ (reference sequence). The ends lost 3 bases at V and 2 bases at J; junction bases unmatched: 6. The CDR3 loop reads CASSLKSGEQETQYF. Written as DNA, the CDR3 is TGTGCCAGCAGCTTGAAAAGCGGGGAGCAAGAGACCCAGTACTTC.

The chain recombines TRBV7-2 with TRBJ2-3; the D gene is possibly TRBD2 (5 bases). The CDR3 covers 15 residues. V lost 5 bases and J lost 0, with 12 bases in between. Germline CDR1 is SGHTA and CDR2 is FQGNSA. CDR3 residues: CASSPWRTSTDTQYF. CDR3 sequence (DNA): TGTGCCAGCAGCCCCTGGCGGACTAGCACAGATACGCAGTATTTT.

The chain couples TRBV5-4 to TRBJ2-1; no firm D call. The V gene lost 4 bases and the J gene lost 8 bases, with 16 bases spanning the gap. CDR1 SGHNT and CDR2 YYREEE come from the germline V gene (reference sequence). The CDR3 loop spans 14 amino acids. Here the CDR3 DNA reads TGTGCCAGCAGCCTTGAGGACCCTTGGGATGAGCAGTTCTTC. Protein sequence: CASSLEDPWDEQFF.

The V gene is TRBV10-1, the J gene TRBJ2-7; 10 bases line up with TRBD1. The germline V gene has CDR1 WNHNN and CDR2 SYGVQD (reference sequence). This CDR3 contains 15 residues. The junction had 8 bases not matched to a gene; V was cut back by 4 bases and J by 5 bases. For the CDR3, the DNA is TGCGCCAGCAGTGGAGTTTTGGGACAGGGGAACGAGCAGTACTTC. It yields the protein CASSGVLGQGNEQYF.

The rearrangement joins TRBV6-1 to TRBJ2-2, with D perhaps matching TRBD1 or TRBD2 (6 bases each). Trimming removed 1 base from V and 7 bases from J, with 22 bases in between. The CDR3 sequence is 18 residues long. CDR1 is MNHNS, CDR2 SASEGT, per germline. CDR3 DNA: TGTGCCAGCAGTGAAGTGAGGGGGGCGCATGAATCGGGCGGGGAGCTGTTTTTT. Translating it yields CASSEVRGAHESGGELFF.

The chain carries TRBV7-9 and TRBJ1-1; D might be TRBD1 (5 bases). The CDR3 covers 14 residues. Looked up from germline, CDR1 is SEHNR and CDR2 is FQNEAQ (reference sequence). V dropped 3 bases and J dropped 3 bases, with 11 bases sitting between them. The DNA for the CDR3 is TGTGCCAGCAGCTTTGGGTTAGGGGACACTGAAGCTTTCTTT. Translated: CASSFGLGDTEAFF.

In the case of this clone: At one of its ends the junction is not consistent with the germline gene, which may arise from a read error. The chain uses TRBV2 and TRBJ2-7; D might be TRBD1 or TRBD2, each matching 6 bases. There are 15 residues in the CDR3. CDR1 SNHLY and CDR2 FYNNEI come from the germline V gene. CDR3 DNA sequence: TGTGCCAGCAGCGAAGGGTGGGGGGCCTCCTACGAGCAGTACTTC. Encoded protein: CASSEGWGASYEQYF.

The chain couples TRBV27 to TRBJ2-1; 7 bases fit TRBD1. The germline V gene encodes CDR1 MNHEY and CDR2 SMNVEV (reference sequence). This CDR3 has 16 residues. V trimming: 6 bases; J trimming: 2 bases; junction bases outside the gene matches: 10. CDR3 nucleotides: TGTGCCAGCAGACCCGGACCGGGACAGCCCTACAATGAGCAGTTCTTC. Translated: CASRPGPGQPYNEQFF.

The chain carries TRBV5-5 and TRBJ2-7; tentatively, D is TRBD1 or TRBD2 (6 bases each). This CDR3 has 15 residues. The V gene's germline CDR1 is SGHKS and CDR2 YYEKEE (reference sequence). V lost 4 bases to trimming and J lost 4 bases, with 18 bases between them. Written as DNA, the CDR3 is TGTGCCAGCAGCCTAGGGGGGCAGTTCCTTTACGAGCAGTACTTC. Its protein is CASSLGGQFLYEQYF.

As for this clone: A junction end diverges from the germline sequence, so it may reflect a read error. This sequence joins TRBV19 and TRBJ1-1; D is uncertain. CDR1 is LNHDA and CDR2 is SQIVND in the germline V gene (reference sequence). The CDR3 consists of 15 residues. CDR3 sequence (DNA): TGTGCCAGTAGTGTAGACCGGACGGGGAACACTGAAGCTTTCTTT. Protein: CASSVDRTGNTEAFF.

In this sample, this clone turned up once. Other DNA sequences of this sample code for an identical CDR3. V and J are TRBV7-9 and TRBJ2-3, with 11 bases identical to TRBD2. The CDR3 contains 16 residues. V lost 5 bases to trimming and J lost 2 bases; unmatched junction nucleotides: 6. Looked up from germline, CDR1 is SEHNR and CDR2 is FQNEAQ (reference sequence). The CDR3, as DNA: TGTGCCAGCAGCCGGCTAGCGGGGGGTTCCACAGATACGCAGTATTTT. As protein: CASSRLAGGSTDTQYF.

This rearrangement joins TRBV12-1 to TRBJ1-1. TRBV12-1 is an annotated pseudogene. The CDR3 extends over 12 amino acids. CDR3 nucleotides: TGTGCCAGCAGCTTAAAATACGAGGTCGCTTTCTTT. It codes for CASSLKYEVAFF.